These 26 T cell receptor beta chains share one sample of origin, sequenced in a study of circulating and synovial CD4+ cells in juvenile arthritis. Measured with immunoSEQ multiplex PCR; TCRdb has only the in-frame clones, and not every one. The sample records some 16,000 clones, around nine tenths being singletons. Sequencing input: CD4+ T cells from blood. All receptors come from a human donor with juvenile idiopathic arthritis.

Turning to this clone: Other DNA sequences from this sample encode an identical CDR3 as well. CDR3 sequence: CASSSSPGSSYNSPLHF. The CDR3 coding sequence is TGTGCCAGCAGTTCCTCTCCCGGGAGCTCCTATAATTCACCCCTCCACTTT. V gene TRBV27 combines with J gene TRBJ1-6, with D uncertain. Trimming stripped 4 bases from V and 0 bases from J, with 13 bases between. CDR3 length: 17 amino acids. Germline V gene lookup returns CDR1 MNHEY and CDR2 SMNVEV (reference sequence).

The chain joins TRBV18 to TRBJ2-7; 8 bases agree with TRBD2. The V segment lost 2 bases and the J segment 5 bases; nucleotides outside the gene matches: 14. The CDR3 covers 17 residues. CDR1 and CDR2 from the germline V gene are KGHSH and LQKENI. CDR3 DNA sequence: TGTGCCAGCTCACCAGGCGCCCCCAAGAGCGGGAGCAACGAGCAGTACTTC. This encodes CASSPGAPKSGSNEQYF. Variable domain in full (rest from reference TRBV18 and TRBJ2-7): NAGVMQNPRHLVRRRGQEARLRCSPMKGHSHVYWYRQLPEEGLKFMVYLQKENIIDESGMPKERFSAEFPKEGPSILRIQQVVRGDSAAYFCASSPGAPKSGSNEQYFGPGTRLTVT.

This clone was detected once. This chain links TRBV4-2 with TRBJ2-7; 10 bases agree with TRBD2. In germline, CDR1 is LGHNA, CDR2 YNFKEQ. The junction had 9 bases not matched to a gene; V was cut back by 4 bases and J by 3 bases. The CDR3 covers 16 residues. CDR3: CASSPGTSAVYYEQYF. The CDR3, as DNA: TGTGCCAGCAGCCCGGGGACTAGCGCCGTCTACTACGAGCAGTACTTC.

This rearrangement joins TRBV7-9 to TRBJ1-2; 7 bases line up with TRBD1. Germline CDR1 and CDR2: SEHNR and FQNEAQ (reference sequence). CDR3 length: 16 amino acids. Trimming cost V 1 base and J 4 bases; bases outside gene matches: 9. CDR3 in amino acids: CASSLDRGTLGYGYTF. The DNA for the CDR3 is TGTGCCAGCAGCTTAGACAGGGGTACTTTGGGCTATGGCTACACCTTC.

This rearrangement joins TRBV11-3 to TRBJ2-2; D gene unclear. V was clipped by 1 base and J by 0 bases, with 3 bases between them. The CDR3 contains 14 residues. Germline values: CDR1 SGHNT, CDR2 YENEEA. The CDR3 nucleotides are TGTGCCAGCAGCTTAGCTCCGAACACCGGGGAGCTGTTTTTT. Protein product: CASSLAPNTGELFF.

The chain combines TRBV2 with TRBJ1-2; 7 nucleotides match TRBD1. Germline assignment: CDR1 SNHLY and CDR2 FYNNEI. The V segment lost 4 bases and the J segment 6 bases; nucleotides outside the gene matches: 8. The CDR3 is made up of 14 amino acids. The CDR3 loop reads CASSVDRVDDGYTF. In nucleotides, the CDR3 is TGTGCCAGCAGTGTCGACAGGGTGGATGATGGCTACACCTTC.

V and J are TRBV5-4 and TRBJ2-1; 11 nucleotides agree with TRBD2. The CDR3 runs to 15 residues. With 1 base clipped from V and 7 bases from J, the junction kept 4 bases outside the gene matches. Germline V CDR1 and CDR2: SGHNT, YYREEE (reference sequence). CDR3 amino acids: CASSLLTSGTNEQFF. CDR3 nucleotides: TGTGCCAGCAGCTTGTTGACTAGCGGGACTAATGAGCAGTTCTTC. Drawing the rest from reference TRBV5-4 and TRBJ2-1, the complete variable domain is ETGVTQSPTHLIKTRGQQVTLRCSSQSGHNTVSWYQQALGQGPQFIFQYYREEENGRGNFPPRFSGLQFPNYSSELNVNALELDDSALYLCASSLLTSGTNEQFFGPGTRLTVL.

The genes are TRBV9 and TRBJ2-1, with D possibly matching TRBD2 (6 bases). In germline, CDR1 is SGDLS, CDR2 YYNGEE. Trimming took off 0 bases at V and 9 bases at J, with 16 bases between the two ends. The CDR3 is 15 residues long. The CDR3 nucleotides are TGTGCCAGCAGCGTAGTTTCGGGAGAAGTGAGTGAGCAGTTCTTC. Translated, it gives CASSVVSGEVSEQFF.

The V gene is TRBV19, the J gene TRBJ1-5; 8 positions match TRBD1. Germline V gives CDR1 LNHDA, CDR2 SQIVND (reference sequence). V lost 2 bases and J lost 6; bases outside the gene matches: 3. The CDR3 runs 14 residues. DNA for the CDR3: TGTGCCAGTAGTATACGCGACAGGGGTCAGCCCCAGCATTTT. This sequence encodes CASSIRDRGQPQHF.

The chain links TRBV5-6 to TRBJ1-5; D might be TRBD1 (6 bases). The germline V and J ends were trimmed by 2 bases and 6 bases, with 15 bases remaining between them. The CDR3 contains 15 residues. Germline CDR1 and CDR2: SGHDT and YYEEEE. In nucleotides, the CDR3 is TGTGCCAGCAGCTTTTATCAGGGGCGCGGTCAGCCCCAGCATTTT. Amino acids: CASSFYQGRGQPQHF. The whole variable domain, filled in from reference TRBV5-6 and TRBJ1-5, reads DAGVTQSPTHLIKTRGQQVTLRCSPKSGHDTVSWYQQALGQGPQFIFQYYEEEERQRGNFPDRFSGHQFPNYSSELNVNALLLGDSALYLCASSFYQGRGQPQHFGDGTRLSIL.

This rearrangement joins TRBV30 to TRBJ1-1; 12 bases map to TRBD1. Germline V CDR1 and CDR2: GTSNPN, SVGIG (reference sequence). With V trimmed by 4 bases and J by 7 bases, 4 bases remained unmatched. This CDR3 is 13 amino acids long. CDR3 region: CAWKGQGAVEAFF. The DNA for the CDR3 is TGTGCCTGGAAGGGACAGGGGGCGGTTGAAGCTTTCTTT.

This rearrangement joins TRBV6-1 to TRBJ1-4; D perhaps matches TRBD1 (6 bases). The V gene lost 5 bases and the J gene lost 6 bases, with 16 bases spanning the gap. Germline V gives CDR1 MNHNS, CDR2 SASEGT. This CDR3 spans 15 amino acids. In DNA, the CDR3 is TGTGCCAGCAGTTTTTACAGGGCTCGGGATGAAAAACTGTTTTTT. Encoded protein: CASSFYRARDEKLFF.

The chain couples TRBV7-2 to TRBJ1-1; 7 positions agree with TRBD1. After removal of 3 bases from V and 3 bases from J, the junction contained 1 base not matched to a gene. This CDR3 spans 13 amino acids. CDR1 is SGHTA and CDR2 is FQGNSA in the germline V gene. CDR3 sequence reads: CASSFDRDTEAFF. The CDR3 region has the DNA TGTGCCAGCAGCTTCGACAGGGACACTGAAGCTTTCTTT. The entire variable domain, with the rest obtained from reference TRBV7-2 and TRBJ1-1, is as follows: GAGVSQSPSNKVTEKGKDVELRCDPISGHTALYWYRQSLGQGLEFLIYFQGNSAPDKSGLPSDRFSAERTGGSVSTLTIQRTQQEDSAVYLCASSFDRDTEAFFGQGTRLTVV.

V and J are TRBV5-6 and TRBJ1-2; D is possibly TRBD1 (6 bases). This CDR3 contains 14 residues. Looked up from germline, CDR1 is SGHDT and CDR2 is YYEEEE. With 1 base removed from V and 7 bases from J, the gap between germline ends came to 14 bases. The CDR3 loop is CASSLSWTEAGYTF. The CDR3, as DNA: TGTGCCAGCAGCTTGTCTTGGACAGAGGCTGGCTACACCTTC.

J is TRBJ2-1 and V is TRBV2, with TRBD2 matching over 13 bases. V trimming: 4 bases; J trimming: 4 bases; junction bases outside the gene matches: 1. CDR1 and CDR2 (germline): SNHLY, FYNNEI. CDR3 length: 15 amino acids. CDR3 bases: TGTGCCAGCAGTGTGGGACTAGCGGGATACAATGAGCAGTTCTTC. Translated, it gives CASSVGLAGYNEQFF. Full variable domain (missing parts from reference TRBV2 and TRBJ2-1): EPEVTQTPSHQVTQMGQEVILRCVPISNHLYFYWYRQILGQKVEFLVSFYNNEISEKSEIFDDQFSVERPDGSNFTLKIRSTKLEDSAMYFCASSVGLAGYNEQFFGPGTRLTVL.

The V gene is TRBV5-1, the J gene TRBJ1-2; D may be TRBD1 (5 bases). This CDR3 is 13 amino acids long. V was trimmed by 5 bases and J by 14 bases, leaving 22 bases between them. CDR1 is SGHRS, CDR2 YFSETQ, per germline. CDR3 loop: CASSPEPLVGGTF. Here the CDR3 DNA reads TGCGCCAGCAGTCCGGAACCCCTTGTGGGGGGAACCTTC.

The V call is TRBV19, the J call TRBJ2-5; D possibly corresponds to TRBD1 (6 bases). V was cut by 0 bases and J by 6 bases, with 14 bases left in between. Germline V lookup: CDR1 LNHDA, CDR2 SQIVND (reference sequence). There are 15 residues in the CDR3. The CDR3 is CASSIDRTGLKTQYF. CDR3 DNA: TGTGCCAGTAGTATAGATCGTACAGGGTTGAAGACCCAGTACTTC.

The chain is built from TRBV5-6 and TRBJ2-3, with 8 bases aligning to TRBD2. The CDR3 totals 17 residues. V dropped 0 bases and J dropped 6; count of bases not matched to a gene: 12. CDR1 and CDR2 from the germline V gene are SGHDT and YYEEEE. DNA of the CDR3: TGTGCCAGCAGCTTGGCCTTGAGGGCGGGAGGCGGGGATACGCAGTATTTT. Its translation: CASSLALRAGGGDTQYF.

This rearrangement joins TRBV10-3 to TRBJ1-2; D gene unclear. V was clipped by 2 bases and J by 8 bases, with 6 bases between them. This CDR3 spans 11 amino acids. Germline CDR1 ENHRY, CDR2 SYGVKD. The CDR3 nucleotides read TGTGCCATCAGTGAGACGGAGGGCTACACCTTC. It encodes CAISETEGYTF.

The genes are TRBV19 and TRBJ2-7, with 9 bases lining up with TRBD1. There are 13 residues in the CDR3. Germline V CDR1 and CDR2: LNHDA, SQIVND (reference sequence). V gave up 7 bases and J gave up 4 bases; unmatched junction bases: 5. The CDR3 loop is CASTRQGGYEQYF. In DNA form, the CDR3 reads TGTGCCAGTACCCGACAGGGGGGTTACGAGCAGTACTTC.

This clone has just one count. This chain joins TRBV5-1 and TRBJ2-3; D is possibly TRBD1 (6 bases). CDR1 is SGHRS, CDR2 YFSETQ, per germline. The CDR3 runs to 15 residues. Trimming took 2 bases from V and 3 from J, leaving 13 bases between them. CDR3 sequence: CASSLKGVVTDTQYF. The CDR3 nucleotides read TGCGCCAGCAGCTTAAAGGGGGTGGTAACAGATACGCAGTATTTT.

The chain couples TRBV10-3 to TRBJ2-5, with 9 bases that match TRBD1. The closer fit of TRBJ2-7 to the DNA end suggests the J call may be wrong. The CDR3 runs to 14 residues. In germline, CDR1 is ENHRY, CDR2 SYGVKD. The CDR3 sequence is CAIKTGQGSYEQYF. CDR3 sequence (DNA): TGTGCCATCAAGACGGGACAGGGCTCCTACGAGCAGTACTTC.

The chain employs TRBV23-1 and TRBJ2-1; D uncertain. TRBV23-1 is noted as an ORF with a role that remains uncertain. V lost 3 bases and J 0 bases, leaving 12 bases between the germline ends. The CDR3 is 16 residues long. For the CDR3, the DNA is TGCGCCAGCAGTCAGGGCAAGACCAGCTCCTACAATGAGCAGTTCTTC. This codes for CASSQGKTSSYNEQFF.

The chain has TRBV30 and TRBJ1-3, with 9 positions matching TRBD1. The CDR3 is 16 residues long. Per germline, CDR1 GTSNPN and CDR2 SVGIG (reference sequence). J was trimmed by 4 bases and V by 4 bases; bases with no gene match: 11. The CDR3 sequence: CAWIRIRDRAGNTIYF. CDR3 bases: TGTGCCTGGATACGGATCCGGGACAGGGCGGGAAACACCATATATTTT.

The J gene is TRBJ1-1, the V gene TRBV7-3; 9 bases line up with TRBD1. This CDR3 is built from 14 residues. After removal of 6 bases from V and 8 bases from J, the junction contained 10 bases not matched to a gene. Germline CDR1 SGHTA, CDR2 FQGTGA. CDR3 protein: CASSAQSGTGEAFF. CDR3 in DNA: TGTGCCAGCAGTGCACAATCCGGGACAGGGGAAGCTTTCTTT.

This clone was found once. V usage is TRBV12-5 and J usage is TRBJ1-4; TRBD1 matches at 7 bases. The CDR3 loop spans 15 amino acids. Germline V gene sequence: CDR1 LGHNT, CDR2 FRNRAP. V lost 5 bases, J lost 7 bases, and 10 bases stayed unmatched. The CDR3 nucleotides are TGTGCTAGTGGTCGCCTCGGACAGGCTAGTGAAAAACTGTTTTTT. Translated: CASGRLGQASEKLFF.